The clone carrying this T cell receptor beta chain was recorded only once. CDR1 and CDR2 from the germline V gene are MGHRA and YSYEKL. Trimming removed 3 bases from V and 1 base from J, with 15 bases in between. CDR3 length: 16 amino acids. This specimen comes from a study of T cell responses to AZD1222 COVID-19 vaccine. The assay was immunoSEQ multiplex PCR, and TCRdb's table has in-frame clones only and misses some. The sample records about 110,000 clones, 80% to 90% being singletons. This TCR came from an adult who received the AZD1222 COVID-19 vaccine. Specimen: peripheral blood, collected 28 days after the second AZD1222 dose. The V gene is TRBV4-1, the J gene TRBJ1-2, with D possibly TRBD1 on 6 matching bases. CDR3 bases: TGCGCCAGCAGCCACAATATAGGACAGCTTAACTATGGCTACACCTTC. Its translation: CASSHNIGQLNYGYTF.